This T cell receptor beta chain was sequenced for a study of OX40 agonist ivuxolimab in advanced cancers. Study information: Head and neck, renal cell, melanoma or hepatocellular carcinoma were the cancers that dose-escalation patients had. Of the patients, three showed partial responses, one with hepatocellular carcinoma and two with cutaneous melanoma. Checkpoint inhibitors had been given previously to 40% of patients. Regarding the study as a whole: CD4+ T cells averaged fewer expanded clones than CD8+ T cells.

Note on this clone: The antigen is unknown.

This table comes from immunoSEQ multiplex PCR, and its TCRdb copy is limited to in-frame clones, with some not included. This sample yields about 130,000 clones, of which 85% to 95% are seen a single time; 0.65% to 0.9% belongs to the top ten. CDR1 and CDR2 (germline): MNHEY, SMNVEV (reference sequence). This CDR3 region has 11 residues. V lost 2 bases and J lost 4, with 1 base in between. Sample: CD4+ or CD8+ T cells sorted from blood, taken in a trial of the OX40 agonist ivuxolimab. The gene calls are TRBV27 and TRBJ2-3; D gene ambiguous. This sequence was found in an adult with an advanced solid tumor such as melanoma, head and neck, liver or kidney cancer. CDR3 nucleotide sequence: TGTGCCAGCAGTTTAGCAGATACGCAGTATTTT. Amino acid sequence: CASSLADTQYF.